Below, one TCR beta chain is given with its context. TCRdb's copy holds only in-frame clones and misses some; the assay was immunoSEQ multiplex PCR. The table lists under 350,000 clones, around 85% of them singletons, with around 4.4% in the top ten. The data stem from a study of blood T cell repertoires in COVID-19. Study overall: Samples taken during acute and convalescent COVID-19 were collected in the United States, Italy and Spain. The analysed material was cDNA or gDNA that came from T cells, B-cell-depleted T cells, or PBMCs.

Sample: PBMCs or T cells enriched from blood (not recorded which). This receptor was obtained from a woman in her thirties or forties with acute COVID-19.

The CDR3 nucleotides are TGTGCCAGCAGCCAAGAAACAGGGACAGGTCTGACGGCCCAGCATTTT. This encodes CASSQETGTGLTAQHF. V usage is TRBV3-1 (or the pseudogene TRBV3-2) and J usage is TRBJ1-5; 8 bases map to TRBD1. This CDR3 is 16 amino acids long. Germline V gives CDR1 LGHDT, CDR2 YNNKEL (reference sequence). J was trimmed by 11 bases and V by 0 bases; bases with no gene match: 12.